A single sample gave rise to the 12 T cell receptor beta chains below, sequenced in a study of T cell changes during pregnancy in multiple sclerosis. Here immunoSEQ multiplex PCR was the method, and the copy in TCRdb shows in-frame clones only, minus some. The sample has around 60,000 clones, more than 90% seen once. The sequenced sample was peripheral blood, obtained in the second trimester of pregnancy. The receptor source for this set is a female donor with multiple sclerosis, enrolled in a pregnancy study.

This sequence joins TRBV18 and TRBJ1-1, with TRBD1 identical over 7 bases. Unmatched junction bases numbered 1, after V lost 4 bases and J lost 5 bases. The CDR3 runs to 12 residues. In germline, CDR1 is KGHSH, CDR2 LQKENI. CDR3 amino acids: CASSQQGTEAFF. The CDR3 region has the DNA TGTGCCAGCTCACAACAGGGGACTGAAGCTTTCTTT.

The chain links TRBV18 to TRBJ1-1, with 7 bases that match TRBD1. The germline V gene has CDR1 KGHSH and CDR2 LQKENI. V dropped 3 bases and J dropped 7; count of bases not matched to a gene: 5. The CDR3 has 13 amino acids. DNA of the CDR3: TGTGCCAGCTCACCCCAGGGACAGATTGAAGCTTTCTTT. Residues: CASSPQGQIEAFF. Full variable domain (missing parts from reference TRBV18 and TRBJ1-1): NAGVMQNPRHLVRRRGQEARLRCSPMKGHSHVYWYRQLPEEGLKFMVYLQKENIIDESGMPKERFSAEFPKEGPSILRIQQVVRGDSAAYFCASSPQGQIEAFFGQGTRLTVV.

The chain couples TRBV4-3 to TRBJ2-7; 10 nucleotides match TRBD2. The trim removed 3 bases at V and 1 base at J, leaving 3 bases unmatched. This CDR3 region has 15 residues. Germline V gene sequence: CDR1 LGHNA, CDR2 YSLEER. The CDR3 sequence is CASSHELAGSYEQYF. In DNA form, the CDR3 reads TGCGCCAGCAGCCACGAACTAGCGGGATCCTACGAGCAGTACTTC.

V usage is TRBV12-5 and J usage is TRBJ2-3; TRBD2 matches at 10 bases. Trimming removed 4 bases from V and 0 bases from J; junction bases left unmatched: 7. Germline assignment: CDR1 LGHNT and CDR2 FRNRAP. The CDR3 contains 17 residues. CDR3 loop: CASGYTSTSGSTDTQYF. Here the CDR3 DNA reads TGTGCTAGTGGTTACACCTCGACTAGCGGGAGCACAGATACGCAGTATTTT.

The chain is built from TRBV18 and TRBJ2-2; 7 bases match TRBD1. The CDR3 has 17 amino acids. V shed 3 bases, J shed 2 bases, and the junction held 9 bases outside the gene matches. CDR1 KGHSH and CDR2 LQKENI come from the germline V gene. The CDR3 DNA sequence: TGTGCCAGCTCACCGACCCGGGACAGCCCTAACACCGGGGAGCTGTTTTTT. As protein: CASSPTRDSPNTGELFF.

This chain connects TRBV7-9 to TRBJ1-2; D possibly corresponds to TRBD1 (5 bases). The V and J ends lost 4 bases and 0 bases respectively, with 12 bases between them. Germline CDR1 is SEHNR and CDR2 is FQNEAQ (reference sequence). The CDR3 is 15 amino acids. CDR3 DNA sequence: TGTGCCAGCAGCTACTACGACAGAGCTAACTATGGCTACACCTTC. Translating gives CASSYYDRANYGYTF. The full variable domain, in which reference TRBV7-9 and TRBJ1-2 provide the parts outside the CDR3, is DTGVSQNPRHKITKRGQNVTFRCDPISEHNRLYWYRQTLGQGPEFLTYFQNEAQLEKSRLLSDRFSAERPKGSFSTLEIQRTEQGDSAMYLCASSYYDRANYGYTFGSGTRLTVV.

The chain recombines TRBV28 with TRBJ2-1; 11 nucleotides align to TRBD2. The CDR3 consists of 14 residues. V gave up 7 bases and J gave up 5 bases; unmatched junction bases: 4. CDR1 is MDHEN, CDR2 SYDVKM, per germline. The CDR3, as DNA: TGTGCCAGCACCGGGACTAGCGGAAACAATGAGCAGTTCTTC. Translation gives CASTGTSGNNEQFF.

This sequence joins TRBV11-2 and TRBJ2-5; 7 bases map to TRBD1. The germline CDR1 and CDR2 sequences are SGHAT and FQNNGV. The CDR3 spans 14 residues. The V and J ends lost 6 bases and 5 bases, in that order; junction bases with no gene match: 9. CDR3 protein: CASRKGAWWETQYF. The DNA of the CDR3 is TGTGCCAGCAGGAAGGGGGCTTGGTGGGAGACCCAGTACTTC.

J is TRBJ2-3 and V is TRBV5-4; D is uncertain. Germline V gene lookup returns CDR1 SGHNT and CDR2 YYREEE (reference sequence). Trimming stripped 5 bases from V and 1 base from J, with 11 bases between. The CDR3 length is 14 residues. CDR3 loop: CASSPQTGTDTQYF. CDR3 nucleotide sequence: TGTGCCAGCAGTCCACAGACGGGCACAGATACGCAGTATTTT.

The chain combines TRBV16 with TRBJ1-2; 7 bases match TRBD1. Per germline, CDR1 KGHSY and CDR2 FQNENV. The length of the CDR3 is 16 residues. V was pared by 0 bases and J by 6 bases, with 10 bases of the junction left unmatched. This CDR3 is CASSQSRAGGSDGYTF. Here the CDR3 DNA reads TGTGCCAGCAGCCAATCCCGGGCAGGGGGATCCGATGGCTACACCTTC.

V usage is TRBV7-2 and J usage is TRBJ2-2, with TRBD2 matching over 9 bases. Germline V gene data show CDR1 as SGHTA and CDR2 as FQGNSA. CDR3 length: 17 residues. V was clipped by 1 base and J by 2 bases; unmatched bases: 5. CDR3 sequence reads: CASSLVGTSRNTGELFF. The CDR3 DNA sequence: TGTGCCAGCAGCTTAGTGGGGACTAGCCGTAACACCGGGGAGCTGTTTTTT.

The V and J genes are TRBV7-9 and TRBJ2-7, with D perhaps matching TRBD2 (5 bases). The CDR3 covers 14 residues. The germline V gene encodes CDR1 SEHNR and CDR2 FQNEAQ (reference sequence). Deletions cut 3 bases from V and 3 bases from J, with 12 bases between. CDR3 region: CASSLEEGYYEQYF. In DNA, the CDR3 is TGTGCCAGCAGCTTGGAAGAGGGCTACTACGAGCAGTACTTC.